This paragraph covers one TCR beta chain sequence. Its antigen is currently unknown. Germline values: CDR1 MNHEY, CDR2 SVGAGI. The CDR3 sequence is 14 residues long. The V gene lost 4 bases and the J gene lost 3 bases, with 11 bases spanning the gap. This sample stems from a study of early stage breast cancer tumors. Looking at the study overall: About 80% of the 16 invasive tumors were ER+, PR+ and HER2-. The ER+/PR+/HER2- tumors included 7 or 8 ductal and a few lobular carcinomas.

Study results and limitations: Compared with adjacent normal breast tissue, tumors showed roughly 2.5-fold greater T cell density and higher clonality. Tumor and normal breast were distinguished via blood comparison in about 90% of the 16 patients.

The method was immunoSEQ multiplex PCR; TCRdb's version includes in-frame clones alone and lacks a portion of them. The sample lists tens of thousands of clones, 70% to 75% seen once, with around 10% in the top ten. This clonotype was obtained from a person in their twenties or thirties with breast cancer. This rearrangement joins TRBV6-5 to TRBJ2-3; D might be TRBD1 (6 bases). Sequences were obtained from breast tumor tissue. The CDR3 nucleotides read TGTGCCAGCAGTTCACAGGGACGTACAGATACGCAGTATTTT. Translation gives CASSSQGRTDTQYF.